These 19 T cell receptor beta chains were sequenced from one sample in a study of cytomegalovirus exposure and HLA in healthy donors. Only in-frame clones appear in the TCRdb table, and some are missing; sequencing was by immunoSEQ multiplex PCR. This table has tens of thousands of clones, 90% to 95% appearing once. Sequences were obtained from PBMCs. Every receptor here comes from a man aged 18 to 29 in good health and CMV-seronegative.

The chain links TRBV19 to TRBJ2-7, with 7 bases matching TRBD1. The germline V gene has CDR1 LNHDA and CDR2 SQIVND (reference sequence). CDR3 length: 15 amino acids. After removal of 0 bases from V and 2 bases from J, the junction contained 4 bases not matched to a gene. The CDR3 here is CASSIDGDSTYEQYF. The CDR3 nucleotides are TGTGCCAGTAGTATAGATGGGGACAGCACCTACGAGCAGTACTTC.

This clone was seen a handful of times. This chain links TRBV11-1 with TRBJ2-7, with 10 bases identical to TRBD2. V lost 4 bases, J lost 2 bases, and 2 bases stayed unmatched. In germline, CDR1 is SGHAT, CDR2 FQDESV (reference sequence). The length of the CDR3 is 14 residues. CDR3 region: CASSWTSGAYEQYF. The CDR3 DNA reads TGTGCCAGCAGCTGGACTAGCGGAGCCTACGAGCAGTACTTC.

The V call is TRBV6-5, the J call TRBJ2-5, with D possibly being TRBD2 (5 bases). The CDR3 extends over 14 amino acids. The germline V gene encodes CDR1 MNHEY and CDR2 SVGAGI. Trimming removed 2 bases at V and 0 bases at J, with 7 bases between. CDR3 in DNA: TGTGCCAGCAGTTACACGGGGTACCAAGAGACCCAGTACTTC. The encoded protein is CASSYTGYQETQYF.

The chain uses TRBV7-2 and TRBJ1-1; D possibly corresponds to TRBD1 (6 bases). The V gene lost 3 bases and the J gene lost 4 bases, with 12 bases spanning the gap. The CDR3 consists of 14 residues. The germline V gene encodes CDR1 SGHTA and CDR2 FQGNSA. CDR3 residues: CASSLGRGGTEAFF. DNA for the CDR3: TGTGCCAGCAGCTTGGGGAGGGGGGGCACTGAAGCTTTCTTT.

The CDR3 here is CASSLAVLGQKYGYTF. The CDR3 DNA is TGTGCCAGCAGCTTAGCGGTATTGGGACAGAAATATGGCTACACCTTC. This chain links TRBV7-2 with TRBJ1-2, with 7 bases matching TRBD1. Germline CDR1 is SGHTA and CDR2 is FQGNSA. Losses at the gene ends were 0 bases for V and 5 bases for J; bases not matched to a gene: 9. The CDR3 is made up of 16 amino acids.

This chain joins TRBV4-3 and TRBJ2-7, with D possibly TRBD1 on 6 matching bases. Trimming pared 3 bases from V and 0 bases from J, leaving 12 bases between. Germline CDR1 LGHNA, CDR2 YSLEER. This CDR3 has 15 amino acids. Here the CDR3 reads CASSQYRESSYEQYF. The CDR3 DNA is TGCGCCAGCAGCCAGTACAGGGAGAGCTCCTACGAGCAGTACTTC.

CDR3 in amino acids: CAWSATGLFETQYF. The CDR3 DNA is TGTGCCTGGAGTGCTACCGGTTTGTTTGAGACCCAGTACTTC. The chain couples TRBV30 to TRBJ2-5; D call uncertain. The CDR3 is 14 amino acids. Per the germline V gene, CDR1 is GTSNPN and CDR2 is SVGIG (reference sequence). With 1 base removed from V and 5 bases from J, the gap between germline ends came to 14 bases. Full variable domain (missing parts from reference TRBV30 and TRBJ2-5): SQTIHQWPATLVQPVGSPLSLECTVEGTSNPNLYWYRQAAGRGLQLLFYSVGIGQISSEVPQNLSASRPQDRQFILSSKKLLLSDSGFYLCAWSATGLFETQYFGPGTRLLVL.

This sequence joins TRBV6-1 and TRBJ1-2; TRBD1 aligns across 8 bases. Germline CDR1 and CDR2: MNHNS and SASEGT. This CDR3 is built from 15 residues. V lost 6 bases, J lost 1 base, and 7 bases stayed unmatched. The CDR3 protein is CASRWEQGVNYGYTF. The CDR3, as DNA: TGTGCCAGCAGATGGGAACAGGGGGTTAACTATGGCTACACCTTC.

This sequence joins TRBV28 and TRBJ2-7; D is perhaps TRBD1 (6 bases). Between the trimmed V and J ends, which lost 5 bases and 5 bases, there was a span of 10 bases. The CDR3 totals 12 residues. Germline assignment: CDR1 MDHEN and CDR2 SYDVKM. Here the CDR3 reads CASSTGFDEQYF. The CDR3 DNA reads TGTGCCAGCAGTACAGGGTTCGACGAGCAGTACTTC. Full variable domain (outside the CDR3, taken from reference TRBV28 and TRBJ2-7): DVKVTQSSRYLVKRTGEKVFLECVQDMDHENMFWYRQDPGLGLRLIYFSYDVKMKEKGDIPEGYSVSREKKERFSLILESASTNQTSMYLCASSTGFDEQYFGPGTRLTVT.

This chain connects TRBV7-6 to TRBJ2-7, with 10 bases lining up with TRBD2. Germline values: CDR1 SGHVS, CDR2 FNYEAQ. The length of the CDR3 is 16 residues. The junction had 9 bases not matched to a gene; V was cut back by 5 bases and J by 2 bases. The CDR3: CASSPVGTSATYEQYF. The CDR3 DNA is TGTGCCAGCAGCCCTGTCGGGACTAGCGCGACCTACGAGCAGTACTTC.

The V gene is TRBV5-1, the J gene TRBJ2-7; D may be TRBD1 (5 bases). The CDR3 is 15 amino acids. Looked up from germline, CDR1 is SGHRS and CDR2 is YFSETQ. V lost 0 bases to trimming and J lost 5 bases, with 15 bases between them. The CDR3 nucleotides are TGCGCCAGCAGCTTGGCCATTCAGGGCCCGGACGAGCAGTACTTC. Translated, it gives CASSLAIQGPDEQYF.

The chain employs TRBV7-2 and TRBJ2-1, with 8 bases fitting TRBD2. With V trimmed by 0 bases and J by 0 bases, 1 base remained unmatched. This CDR3 region has 16 residues. Germline CDR1 reads SGHTA; CDR2 reads FQGNSA. The CDR3 is CASSLAGTSSYNEQFF. Written as DNA, the CDR3 is TGTGCCAGCAGCTTAGCCGGGACTAGCTCCTACAATGAGCAGTTCTTC.

The CDR3 region has the DNA TGTGCCAGCAGTGAAGGGGGCAGTAACTATGGCTACACCTTC. Amino acids: CASSEGGSNYGYTF. The gene calls are TRBV6-1 and TRBJ1-2, with a tentative D call TRBD1 (5 bases). There are 14 residues in the CDR3. The germline V gene has CDR1 MNHNS and CDR2 SASEGT. The V end lost 1 base, the J end lost 1 base, and 7 bases lay between the germline ends.

The CDR3 spells CARSPGTDTGELFF. The CDR3 DNA follows: TGTGCCAGAAGCCCCGGGACAGACACCGGGGAGCTGTTTTTT. The chain is built from TRBV5-3 and TRBJ2-2, with 7 bases matching TRBD1. TRBV5-3 is reported as an ORF; its role is uncertain. The CDR3 is 14 residues long. Trimming took 4 bases from V and 3 from J; bases not matched to a gene: 3.

The chain couples TRBV19 to TRBJ2-1; TRBD2 agrees at 11 bases. Trimming cost V 7 bases and J 4 bases; bases outside gene matches: 9. Germline V gene lookup returns CDR1 LNHDA and CDR2 SQIVND (reference sequence). CDR3 size: 16 residues. The CDR3 DNA reads as TGTGCCAGTACCGAAACGGGACTAGCGGCTTACAATGAGCAGTTCTTC. It translates to CASTETGLAAYNEQFF.

The rearrangement links TRBV2 to TRBJ1-4; 7 bases align to TRBD1. Looked up from germline, CDR1 is SNHLY and CDR2 is FYNNEI. This CDR3 is built from 15 residues. V trimming: 1 base; J trimming: 4 bases; junction bases outside the gene matches: 3. CDR3 DNA sequence: TGTGCCAGCAGTGAAGAGGGACAGCTTAATGAAAAACTGTTTTTT. The encoded protein is CASSEEGQLNEKLFF.

The CDR3 spells CASSKLGLARSYNEQFF. CDR3 nucleotides: TGTGCCAGCAGCAAATTGGGACTAGCGCGCTCCTACAATGAGCAGTTCTTC. The chain employs TRBV7-2 and TRBJ2-1, with TRBD2 identical over 10 bases. After removal of 5 bases from V and 0 bases from J, the junction contained 7 bases not matched to a gene. This CDR3 contains 17 residues. The germline gives CDR1 SGHTA, CDR2 FQGNSA.

This rearrangement joins TRBV5-1 to TRBJ2-2, with a weak D call TRBD2 (6 bases). CDR3 length: 15 residues. Germline lookup yields CDR1 SGHRS and CDR2 YFSETQ. V lost 0 bases to trimming and J lost 2 bases, with 8 bases between them. CDR3 sequence (DNA): TGCGCCAGCAGCTTGGCGGCGGGAAACACCGGGGAGCTGTTTTTT. Protein sequence: CASSLAAGNTGELFF.

The chain employs TRBV27 and TRBJ2-7; TRBD1 might be the D (5 bases). Trimming left V 0 bases short and J 6 bases short, with 9 bases between. Per the germline V gene, CDR1 is MNHEY and CDR2 is SMNVEV (reference sequence). There are 13 residues in the CDR3. CDR3 protein: CASSLSSRAEQYF. The DNA for the CDR3 is TGTGCCAGCAGTTTATCGAGCAGGGCCGAGCAGTACTTC.